This T cell receptor beta chain was sequenced in a study of T cells in Graves' hyperthyroidism and ophthalmopathy. In germline, CDR1 is MGHRA, CDR2 YSYEKL. There are 17 residues in the CDR3. J lost 0 bases, V lost 3 bases, and 4 bases had no gene match. Study-level findings and limits: In simple terms, a model built on 13 V-J features told ophthalmopathy apart from stable hyperthyroidism. Most thyroid clonotypes expanded above 0.001 appeared in blood too.

RNA transcripts gave rise to amplified TCR beta CDR3 regions. A first-round RT-PCR of the TCR CDR3 used the HTBI primer set. One entry per CDR3 protein results from TCRdb running MiXCR on the multiplex PCR reads. The table has about 360,000 distinct CDR3 sequences, about 13% seen once. Details on this clonotype: Its antigen remains unknown.

The sequence came from a woman younger than 35 with Graves' hyperthyroidism. This chain uses TRBV4-1 with TRBJ1-6; 8 bases align to TRBD1. Sequenced sample: blood. This CDR3 reads CASSQGQASSYNSPLHF. The CDR3 nucleotides are TGCGCCAGCAGCCAGGGACAGGCAAGCTCCTATAATTCACCCCTCCACTTT.